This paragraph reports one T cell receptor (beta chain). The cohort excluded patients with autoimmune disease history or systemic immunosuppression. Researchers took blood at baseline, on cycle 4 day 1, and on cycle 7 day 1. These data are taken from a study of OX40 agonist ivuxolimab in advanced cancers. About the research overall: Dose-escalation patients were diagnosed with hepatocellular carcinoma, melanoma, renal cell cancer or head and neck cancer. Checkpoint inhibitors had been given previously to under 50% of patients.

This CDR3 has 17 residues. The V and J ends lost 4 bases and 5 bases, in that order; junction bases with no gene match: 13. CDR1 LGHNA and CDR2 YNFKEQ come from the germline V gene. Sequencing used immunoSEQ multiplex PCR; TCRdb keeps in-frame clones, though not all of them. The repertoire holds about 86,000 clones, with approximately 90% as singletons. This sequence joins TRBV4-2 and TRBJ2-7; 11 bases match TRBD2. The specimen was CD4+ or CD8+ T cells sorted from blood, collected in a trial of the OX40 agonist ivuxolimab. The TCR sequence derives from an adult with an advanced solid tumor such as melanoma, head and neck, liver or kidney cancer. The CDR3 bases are TGTGCCAGCAGCCCTTCTCTAGCGGGGGGACCGGGGGACGAGCAGTACTTC. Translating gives CASSPSLAGGPGDEQYF.